The rows below give T cell receptor beta chains drawn from one sample of a study of long-term antiretroviral therapy in people with HIV. Using immunoSEQ multiplex PCR, the repertoire was profiled, and TCRdb retains in-frame clones only, with some absent. The sample records 20,000 to 25,000 clones, just under 85% being singletons. This sample comprised unsorted PBMCs, obtained 4 years after starting antiretroviral therapy. These receptors were obtained from a man aged 18 to 30 with HIV. Both conserved end residues are part of each CDR3. The D gene is left open where the match is weak. Rows give clone size only sometimes, using once, few, many, or a class for an expanded clone.

d_gene,abundance,j_gene,v_gene,CDR3nt,CDR3aa
-,-,TRBJ2-3,TRBV2,TGTGCCAGCAGTGTGGGGGGAAGCACAGATACGCAGTATTTT,CASSVGGSTDTQYF
-,-,TRBJ1-1,TRBV7-2,TGTGCCAGCAGTTCCACAGGGAGCACTGAAGCTTTCTTT,CASSSTGSTEAFF
-,-,TRBJ2-3,TRBV19,TGTGCCAGCCGCCGGGCCTTGGGGGATACGCAGTATTTT,CASRRALGDTQYF
-,-,TRBJ1-1,TRBV5-1,TGCGCCAGCAGCTTGGATGGGGGGTACACTGAAGCTTTCTTT,CASSLDGGYTEAFF
-,-,TRBJ2-2,TRBV11-2,TGTGCCAGCAGCCCGCCGGGTACCGGGGAGCTGTTTTTT,CASSPPGTGELFF
TRBD1,-,TRBJ1-5,TRBV9,TGTGCCAGCAGCGCCCAAACCACAGGGGGGGACCAGCCCCAGCATTTT,CASSAQTTGGDQPQHF
TRBD1,-,TRBJ1-6,TRBV7-2,TGTGCCAGCAGCTTATGGGGGACAGAAGGCGCTCGTTCACCCCTCCACTTT,CASSLWGTEGARSPLHF
TRBD1,once,TRBJ2-2,TRBV4-1,TGCGCCAGCAGCCAAGACGGACAGGGGGCCGGGGAGCTGTTTTTT,CASSQDGQGAGELFF
-,-,TRBJ1-2,TRBV29-1,TGCAGCGTTGGAAAGGGTAGTGGCTACACCTTC,CSVGKGSGYTF
-,-,TRBJ2-7,TRBV20-1,TGCAGTGCTATCAGGGGTTACGAGCAGTACTTC,CSAIRGYEQYF
-,once,TRBJ2-2,TRBV7-9,TGTGCCAGCAGCCGACCCTCGACAGGACTCACCGGGGAGCTGTTTTTT,CASSRPSTGLTGELFF
-,-,TRBJ2-1,TRBV20-1,TGCAGTGCCAGGTGGTCCGGGCAGTTCTTC,CSARWSGQFF
-,few,TRBJ2-7,TRBV5-4,TGTGCCAGCAGCCTCCCGGCGAGGGAGCAGTACTTC,CASSLPAREQYF
-,-,TRBJ2-3,TRBV5-5,TGTGCCAGCAGCCCCGACAGTATACGGACTGGATTT,CASSPDSIRTGF
TRBD2,once,TRBJ2-3,TRBV7-3,TGTGCCAGCAGCTTATTGGGCGGGAGGGGTACAGATACGCAGTATTTT,CASSLLGGRGTDTQYF
-,-,TRBJ2-7,TRBV7-9,TGTGCCAGCAGCCCCCGTCCCCAGGACCTCTCCTACGAGCAGTACTTC,CASSPRPQDLSYEQYF
-,-,TRBJ1-1,TRBV6-1,TGTGCCAGCAGTGAATTAAGGGGCAACACTGAAGCTTTCTTT,CASSELRGNTEAFF
TRBD1,-,TRBJ2-7,TRBV27,TGTGCCAGCAGTTTGGGACCCGGGACAGATATCGAGCAGTACTTC,CASSLGPGTDIEQYF
-,-,TRBJ2-6,TRBV15,TGTGCCACCAGCGCGGGGAGGTCTGGGGCCAACGTCCTGACTTTC,CATSAGRSGANVLTF
TRBD1,-,TRBJ1-2,TRBV7-2,TGTGCCAGCAGCGCCGCGACAGGGGTCCGGATCTATGGCTACACCTTC,CASSAATGVRIYGYTF
-,-,TRBJ1-4,TRBV25-1,TGTGCCAGCAGTGACCCGAGACAGGCGGGTAATGAAAAACTGTTTTTT,CASSDPRQAGNEKLFF
-,-,TRBJ2-2,TRBV5-4,TGTGCCAGCAGCTTGTCTGGCGGGGACGCGAACACCGGGGAGCTGTTTTTT,CASSLSGGDANTGELFF
-,-,TRBJ1-1,TRBV2,TGTGCCAGCGGTACAAGACAGGAAGAAGCTTTCTTT,CASGTRQEEAFF
TRBD1,-,TRBJ1-2,TRBV7-2,TGTGCCAGCAGCCCTTATTTGACAGGGGGAGAGGGCTACACCTTC,CASSPYLTGGEGYTF
TRBD2,-,TRBJ2-3,TRBV6-4,TGTGCCAGCACACCGGATAGCGGGGGGGCCGATACGCAGTATTTT,CASTPDSGGADTQYF
-,few,TRBJ2-4,TRBV15,TGTGCCACCAGGAACCATCCAGGGATCGACATTCAGTACTTC,CATRNHPGIDIQYF
-,few,TRBJ2-2,TRBV27,TGTGCCAGCAGAGTAACAGGGAGCAGGACCGGGGAGCTGTTTTTT,CASRVTGSRTGELFF
TRBD2,-,TRBJ2-3,TRBV2,TGTGCCGGGGGGGGGATTAGCACAGATACGCAGTATTTT,CAGGGISTDTQYF
-,-,TRBJ2-1,TRBV27,TGTGCCAGCAGTTTATCGAACGGTGACCACAATGAGCAGTTCTTC,CASSLSNGDHNEQFF
-,-,TRBJ2-2,TRBV5-4,TGTGCCAGCAGCGGCGGGCAGAACACCGGGGAGCTGTTTTTT,CASSGGQNTGELFF
TRBD1,-,TRBJ1-5,TRBV7-2,TGTGCCAGCAGCAACAGGGGAAACCAGCCCCAGCATTTT,CASSNRGNQPQHF
-,-,TRBJ1-3,TRBV2,TGTGCCAGGCAAGGTCAGGACACCAGGCTTCGAAACACCATATATTTT,CARQGQDTRLRNTIYF
-,-,TRBJ1-5,TRBV19,TGTGCCTCAGGTTGGCAGGATGCTAATCAGCCCCAGCATTTT,CASGWQDANQPQHF
TRBD1,-,TRBJ2-3,TRBV5-1,TGCGCCAGCAGTTTCGCCGGGACAGGGGAGGACTCGCAGTATTTT,CASSFAGTGEDSQYF
-,once,TRBJ2-3,TRBV6-5,TGTGCCAGCAGTTCCCTCCCCCGGGGAGCAGATACGCAGTATTTT,CASSSLPRGADTQYF
TRBD2,-,TRBJ2-1,TRBV6-5,TGTGCCAGCACCGAACTAGCGGGGGGGCTTTATGAGCAGTTCTTC,CASTELAGGLYEQFF
TRBD1,-,TRBJ2-5,TRBV27,TGTGCCAGCAGTTTGACCGGGACAGGGGGATCGTTAAAAGAGACCCAGTACTTC,CASSLTGTGGSLKETQYF
-,-,TRBJ1-1,TRBV5-1,TGCGCCAGCAGTACTCAAACAGGGAACACTGAAGCTTTCTTT,CASSTQTGNTEAFF
-,few,TRBJ1-6,TRBV7-3,TGTGCCAGCAGCTTAACGTGGGGGAATTCACCCCTCCACTTT,CASSLTWGNSPLHF
-,-,TRBJ2-7,TRBV7-6,TGTGCCAGCAGCCCCTCTGTCGCCTACGAGCAGTACTTC,CASSPSVAYEQYF
-,once,TRBJ2-7,TRBV28,TGTGCCACCGAAGTCGACAGCACCGTGTACGAGCAGTACTTC,CATEVDSTVYEQYF
-,once,TRBJ1-4,TRBV5-4,TGTGCCAGCAGCCGTGCATCAGACGAGGAAAAACTGTTTTTT,CASSRASDEEKLFF
-,-,TRBJ1-2,TRBV29-1,TGCAGCGTATACAGGGCCGGTGGCTACACCTTC,CSVYRAGGYTF
-,-,TRBJ2-5,TRBV9,TGTGCCAGCAGCCGAAGGGACCCAGGGGGGGAGACCCAGTACTTC,CASSRRDPGGETQYF
-,-,TRBJ1-2,TRBV10-3,TGTGCCATCAGTGAGTTTCGGGAAATACTTAACTATGGCTACACCTTC,CAISEFREILNYGYTF
TRBD1,-,TRBJ1-2,TRBV2,TGTGCCACTGGTTTGGACAGGAGAGGCTACACCTTC,CATGLDRRGYTF